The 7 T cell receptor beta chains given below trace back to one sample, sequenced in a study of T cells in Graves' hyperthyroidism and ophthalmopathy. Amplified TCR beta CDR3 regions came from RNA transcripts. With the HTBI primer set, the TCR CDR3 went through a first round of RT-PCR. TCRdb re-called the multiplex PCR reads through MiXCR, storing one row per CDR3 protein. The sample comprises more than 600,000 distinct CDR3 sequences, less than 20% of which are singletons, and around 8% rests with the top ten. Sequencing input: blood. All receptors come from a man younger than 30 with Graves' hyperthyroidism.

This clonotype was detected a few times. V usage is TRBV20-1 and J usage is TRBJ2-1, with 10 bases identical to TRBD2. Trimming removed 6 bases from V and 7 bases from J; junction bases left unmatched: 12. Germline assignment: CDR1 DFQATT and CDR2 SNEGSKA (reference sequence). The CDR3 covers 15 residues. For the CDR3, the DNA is TGCAGTGCAGAGCGATGGGGACTAGCGATGAATGAGCAGTTCTTC. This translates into CSAERWGLAMNEQFF.

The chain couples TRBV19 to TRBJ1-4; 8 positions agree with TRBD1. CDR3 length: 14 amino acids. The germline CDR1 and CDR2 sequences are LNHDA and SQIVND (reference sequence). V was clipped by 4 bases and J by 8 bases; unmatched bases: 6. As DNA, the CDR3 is TGTGCCAGTAGTACAGGGACAGGCTGGGAAAAACTGTTTTTT. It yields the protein CASSTGTGWEKLFF.

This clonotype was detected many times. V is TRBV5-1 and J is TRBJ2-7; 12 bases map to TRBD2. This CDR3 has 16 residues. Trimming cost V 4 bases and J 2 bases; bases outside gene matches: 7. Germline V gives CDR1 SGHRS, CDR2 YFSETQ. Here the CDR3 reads CASSEGTSGLAYEQYF. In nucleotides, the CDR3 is TGCGCCAGCAGCGAGGGGACTAGCGGGCTTGCCTACGAGCAGTACTTC.

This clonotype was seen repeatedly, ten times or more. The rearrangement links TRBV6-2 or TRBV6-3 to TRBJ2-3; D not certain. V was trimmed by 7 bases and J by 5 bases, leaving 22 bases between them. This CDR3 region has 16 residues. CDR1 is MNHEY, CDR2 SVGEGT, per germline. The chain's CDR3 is CASKPSGVSSRDTQYF. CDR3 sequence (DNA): TGTGCCAGCAAACCTTCAGGAGTCTCCTCGCGAGATACGCAGTATTTT.

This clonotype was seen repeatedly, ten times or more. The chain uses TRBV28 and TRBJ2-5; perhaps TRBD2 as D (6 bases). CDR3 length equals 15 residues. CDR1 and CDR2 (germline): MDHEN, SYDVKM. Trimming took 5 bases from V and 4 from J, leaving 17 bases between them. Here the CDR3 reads CASSPWGQGGETQYF. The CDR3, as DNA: TGTGCCAGCAGTCCCTGGGGTCAGGGAGGAGAGACCCAGTACTTC.

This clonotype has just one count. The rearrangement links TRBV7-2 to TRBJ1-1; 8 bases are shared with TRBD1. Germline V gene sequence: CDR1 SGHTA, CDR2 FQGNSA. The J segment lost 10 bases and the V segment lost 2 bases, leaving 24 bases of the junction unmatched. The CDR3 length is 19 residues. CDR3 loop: CASSLSPPGGLPSPFGAFF. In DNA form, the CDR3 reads TGTGCCAGCAGCTTAAGTCCCCCAGGGGGCTTACCGAGCCCCTTTGGAGCTTTCTTT. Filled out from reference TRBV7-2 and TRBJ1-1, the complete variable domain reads GAGVSQSPSNKVTEKGKDVELRCDPISGHTALYWYRQSLGQGLEFLIYFQGNSAPDKSGLPSDRFSAERTGGSVSTLTIQRTQQEDSAVYLCASSLSPPGGLPSPFGAFFGQGTRLTVV.

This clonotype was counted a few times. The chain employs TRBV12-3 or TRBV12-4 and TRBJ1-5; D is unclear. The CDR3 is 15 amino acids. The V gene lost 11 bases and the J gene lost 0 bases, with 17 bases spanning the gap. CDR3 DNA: TGTGCCGGCAAGAGACAACTGAATAGCAATCAGCCCCAGCATTTT. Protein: CAGKRQLNSNQPQHF.